This TCR beta chain originates from a study of blood T cell repertoires in COVID-19. Study in general: Donors of Cohort 3 who recovered were those that had two negative PCRs, clearance, or symptom resolution. Sources were T cells, B-cell-depleted T cells, or PBMCs; the material itself was cDNA or gDNA.

In the authors' methods: How many nucleated cells were present was estimated from reference gene primer amplification. This table comes from immunoSEQ multiplex PCR, and its TCRdb copy is limited to in-frame clones, with some not included. Clone size and the V and J calls come from that table; the DNA yielded D and trimming. Of over 200,000 clones in the sample, 70% to 90% were seen once. This CDR3 region has 14 residues. V lost 4 bases, J lost 2 bases, and 8 bases lay in between. Germline V lookup: CDR1 MDHEN, CDR2 SYDVKM. Participants were placed into cohorts based on the clinical history they reported.

The rearrangement uses TRBV28 and TRBJ2-2; no definite D call. The sequence derives from a woman between 50 and 59 years old in a cohort exposed to, infected with or recovered from COVID-19 (not recorded which). Sequenced material: PBMCs or T cells enriched from blood (not recorded which). The CDR3 reads CASSSAGNTGELFF. The DNA for the CDR3 is TGTGCCAGCAGTTCGGCAGGAAACACCGGGGAGCTGTTTTTT. The whole variable domain, remainder taken from reference TRBV28 and TRBJ2-2, is DVKVTQSSRYLVKRTGEKVFLECVQDMDHENMFWYRQDPGLGLRLIYFSYDVKMKEKGDIPEGYSVSREKKERFSLILESASTNQTSMYLCASSSAGNTGELFFGEGSRLTVL.